This record covers a single T cell receptor beta chain. This clonotype was counted between two and nine times. The antigen this receptor binds is unknown. Qualities for individual bases were not recorded, and no much larger clone is one base off. The record originates from a study of T cells after yellow fever vaccination (dated by TCRdb to the late 2010s). General notes on the study: The SMART-Seq v4 Ultra Low Input RNA kit was used to prepare libraries from fractions with low cell numbers. Blood was collected at multiple timepoints before and after primary and secondary immunization, and bulk PBMC replicates and cell subsets were isolated. Two healthy male donors, one aged 18 to 29 and one aged 30 to 40 years, were included in the cohort. Bulk TCR alpha and beta repertoires were sequenced longitudinally to track T-cell clones before and after primary and booster YFV17D yellow fever vaccination. Paper-wide results and their limitations: Because abundant contaminating clonotypes from the bulk population could be contained in FACS-sorted repertoires, computational filtering was required. The secondary T-cell response was found to be weaker but faster than the primary response, with a peak reached on day 5 rather than on day 15. A small share of clonotypes occurred in both CD4 and CD8 compartments, likely arising from convergent recombination. Only a couple of donors were included in the study, so the extent to which the findings can be generalized is limited. After the booster, most of the clones that had expanded following primary vaccination were detected again (about 95% of CD4 and around 90% of CD8), which suggests that memory was broadly maintained.

Reading the label with the study, this specimen's treatment or condition is: live attenuated yellow fever vaccine strain. At each blood-draw timepoint, two biological replicates of bulk PBMCs were collected. PBMCs were isolated from peripheral blood using a standard Ficoll-Paque protocol. TriZol was used to extract RNA from bulk PBMCs, from CD4 and CD8 fractions, and from dextramer-positive and dextramer-negative fractions. Trimming at the junction amounts to 5 bases on V and 6 bases on J, and the germline ends lie 19 bases apart. The CDR3 spans 15 residues, from the cysteine through the phenylalanine. The DNA shown is the 45-base CDR3, in frame from base 1. CDR1 SEHNR and CDR2 FQNEAQ are derived from the germline V gene (reference sequence). The sample was run on an Illumina NovaSeq 6000. TCR cDNA was synthesized by 5'RACE template switching, through which a universal primer site and unique molecular identifiers were introduced. cDNA synthesis was primed from both the TCR alpha and TCR beta constant segments. Library amplification involved two PCR steps, and the second step added sample barcodes and sequencing adapters. Sequencing of libraries was done on Illumina HiSeq 2500 (2x100 bp) or NovaSeq (2x150 bp). On the authors' methods: MIGEC was used to demultiplex reads and collapse the reads into UMI consensus sequences, and MiXCR was used for V(D)J alignment. Vaccine-responding clonotypes were defined with edgeR using replicate PBMC samples, requiring FDR below 0.01 and a log2 fold change above 5 up to day 15. CD4 or CD8 identity was assigned to each bulk clonotype according to whether the clonotype was present at higher abundance in the sequenced CD4 repertoire or the sequenced CD8 repertoire. TCRdb trimmed the raw reads at Q25, called clones with MiXCR and kept productive beta chains. Rows are unified per CDR3 protein, each entry keeping the most common DNA and genes. The V and J calls were determined by TCRdb, not by the authors. The sample table holds roughly 350,000 distinct CDR3 sequences, of which over 4% were seen once. Just under 25% of the sample belongs to the ten largest clones.

The clonotype comes from a man younger than 35 who received the YFV17D yellow fever vaccine. In this chain, TRBV7-9 is recombined with TRBJ1-1, and perhaps TRBD1 as D gene, on 5 matching bases. The specimen comprised PBMCs, sampled 5 days after the yellow fever booster vaccination. The DNA sequence follows: TGTGCCAGCAGCCCCCTGGAGGGGAAAATGGCTGAAGCTTTCTTT. Its translation is CASSPLEGKMAEAFF.